A selection of T cell receptor beta chains follows, all from one sample in a study of shared clonotypes between healthy human individuals. Generated by immunoSEQ multiplex PCR, the TCRdb table keeps only in-frame clones and is missing some. Of some 2 million clones in the sample, 90% to 95% were seen once. Sequenced: naive CD4+ T cells sorted from blood. These receptors were taken from a man aged 18 to 30 in good health. CDR3s include the opening cysteine and the closing phenylalanine or tryptophan. D genes are given only for firm matches. The listing skips clone size in some rows; elsewhere it reads once, few, many or a size class.

v_call: TRBV6-1; j_call: TRBJ2-4; clone_size: once; d_call: TRBD2; cdr3_aa: CASTPTSGGAIQYF; cdr3_nt: TGTGCCAGCACACCGACTAGCGGGGGGGCCATTCAGTACTTC
v_call: TRBV4-1; j_call: TRBJ1-1; clone_size: few; d_call: -; cdr3_aa: CASSQVNTEAFF; cdr3_nt: TGCGCCAGCAGCCAAGTGAACACTGAAGCTTTCTTT
v_call: TRBV10-2; j_call: TRBJ2-7; clone_size: -; d_call: -; cdr3_aa: CASSEQVAVEQYF; cdr3_nt: TGCGCCAGCAGTGAGCAAGTCGCGGTCGAGCAGTACTTC
v_call: TRBV27; j_call: TRBJ1-6; clone_size: -; d_call: -; cdr3_aa: CASKGRSYNSPLHF; cdr3_nt: TGTGCCAGCAAAGGGCGCTCCTATAATTCACCCCTCCACTTT
v_call: TRBV11-2; j_call: TRBJ2-1; clone_size: -; d_call: -; cdr3_aa: CASSSRLLNPHNEQFF; cdr3_nt: TGTGCCAGCAGCTCCCGACTATTAAACCCCCACAATGAGCAGTTCTTC
v_call: TRBV6-6; j_call: TRBJ1-2; clone_size: -; d_call: TRBD1; cdr3_aa: CASSYGRDRAGYTF; cdr3_nt: TGTGCCAGCAGTTACGGTCGGGACAGGGCCGGCTACACCTTC
v_call: TRBV9; j_call: TRBJ1-4; clone_size: once; d_call: -; cdr3_aa: CASSVSRGSSNEKLFF; cdr3_nt: TGTGCCAGCAGCGTATCGAGGGGCTCGTCTAATGAAAAACTGTTTTTT
v_call: TRBV6-6; j_call: TRBJ2-3; clone_size: -; d_call: -; cdr3_aa: CASSYSRLLRDTQYF; cdr3_nt: TGTGCCAGCAGTTACTCTCGTCTCCTGAGAGATACGCAGTATTTT
v_call: TRBV29-1; j_call: TRBJ1-1; clone_size: -; d_call: -; cdr3_aa: CSVKGMVSGTEAFF; cdr3_nt: TGCAGCGTTAAGGGGATGGTTTCCGGCACTGAAGCTTTCTTT
v_call: TRBV15; j_call: TRBJ2-1; clone_size: once; d_call: TRBD2; cdr3_aa: CATSRDRSPSGSRRGINEQFF; cdr3_nt: TGTGCCACCAGCAGAGATCGTAGTCCTAGCGGGAGCCGGAGAGGAATCAATGAGCAGTTCTTC
v_call: TRBV5-4; j_call: TRBJ2-1; clone_size: -; d_call: TRBD2; cdr3_aa: CASSPGAGGAINEQFF; cdr3_nt: TGTGCCAGCAGCCCCGGAGCCGGGGGGGCTATTAATGAGCAGTTCTTC
v_call: TRBV7-2; j_call: TRBJ2-7; clone_size: -; d_call: -; cdr3_aa: CASSPASASYEQYF; cdr3_nt: TGTGCCAGCAGCCCGGCATCCGCCTCTTACGAGCAGTACTTC
v_call: TRBV18; j_call: TRBJ2-7; clone_size: -; d_call: -; cdr3_aa: CASSPRDYEQYF; cdr3_nt: TGTGCCAGCTCACCTAGGGACTACGAGCAGTACTTC
v_call: TRBV4-1; j_call: TRBJ2-7; clone_size: -; d_call: -; cdr3_aa: CASSPGLLYEQYF; cdr3_nt: TGCGCCAGCAGCCCCGGACTTCTATACGAGCAGTACTTC
v_call: TRBV19; j_call: TRBJ2-7; clone_size: few; d_call: TRBD1; cdr3_aa: CASSILAQGVDEQYF; cdr3_nt: TGTGCCAGTAGTATTTTAGCTCAGGGGGTCGACGAGCAGTACTTC
v_call: TRBV5-1; j_call: TRBJ1-4; clone_size: -; d_call: -; cdr3_aa: CASSSGTEEKTATNEKLFF; cdr3_nt: TGCGCCAGCAGCTCAGGGACTGAGGAAAAAACCGCAACTAATGAAAAACTGTTTTTT
v_call: TRBV4-3; j_call: TRBJ2-7; clone_size: -; d_call: TRBD1; cdr3_aa: CASSRRDRGYEQYF; cdr3_nt: TGCGCCAGCAGCCGCCGGGACAGGGGCTACGAGCAGTACTTC
v_call: TRBV5-1; j_call: TRBJ1-1; clone_size: -; d_call: TRBD1; cdr3_aa: CASSTTGPNTEAFF; cdr3_nt: TGCGCCAGCAGCACGACAGGGCCGAACACTGAAGCTTTCTTT
v_call: TRBV6-1; j_call: TRBJ1-4; clone_size: -; d_call: -; cdr3_aa: CASSGMAATNEKLFF; cdr3_nt: TGTGCCAGCAGTGGGATGGCCGCAACTAATGAAAAACTGTTTTTT
v_call: TRBV5-4; j_call: TRBJ2-5; clone_size: -; d_call: -; cdr3_aa: CASSSPGPYETQYF; cdr3_nt: TGTGCCAGCAGCTCGCCGGGACCGTATGAGACCCAGTACTTC
v_call: TRBV28; j_call: TRBJ1-1; clone_size: -; d_call: -; cdr3_aa: CASGSPGRTEAFF; cdr3_nt: TGTGCCAGCGGGTCTCCAGGGCGCACTGAAGCTTTCTTT
v_call: TRBV6-6; j_call: TRBJ2-7; clone_size: -; d_call: -; cdr3_aa: CASSRAPTYEQYF; cdr3_nt: TGTGCCAGCAGCCGAGCCCCAACCTACGAGCAGTACTTC
v_call: TRBV19; j_call: TRBJ2-2; clone_size: -; d_call: -; cdr3_aa: CASSIARKAGELFF; cdr3_nt: TGTGCCAGTAGTATAGCCCGAAAGGCCGGGGAGCTGTTTTTT
v_call: TRBV7-2; j_call: TRBJ2-3; clone_size: -; d_call: TRBD2; cdr3_aa: CASSLRSGGTQYF; cdr3_nt: TGTGCCAGCAGCTTACGCAGCGGGGGTACGCAGTATTTT
v_call: TRBV5-1; j_call: TRBJ2-6; clone_size: -; d_call: -; cdr3_aa: CASSLPQRSSSGANVLTF; cdr3_nt: TGCGCCAGCAGCTTGCCCCAGCGGAGTAGCTCTGGGGCCAACGTCCTGACTTTC
v_call: TRBV10-3; j_call: TRBJ1-1; clone_size: -; d_call: -; cdr3_aa: CAISEAAGTEAFF; cdr3_nt: TGTGCCATCAGTGAAGCGGCGGGCACTGAAGCTTTCTTT
v_call: TRBV6-5; j_call: TRBJ2-7; clone_size: few; d_call: TRBD1; cdr3_aa: CASSYGTGLYEQYF; cdr3_nt: TGTGCCAGCAGTTACGGGACAGGCCTCTACGAGCAGTACTTC
v_call: TRBV27; j_call: TRBJ1-2; clone_size: once; d_call: -; cdr3_aa: CASSSRAPKGYGYTF; cdr3_nt: TGTGCCAGCAGTTCCCGGGCCCCTAAGGGATATGGCTACACCTTC
v_call: TRBV18; j_call: TRBJ1-6; clone_size: -; d_call: -; cdr3_aa: CASSITNSDSPLHF; cdr3_nt: TGTGCCAGCTCAATAACTAACTCGGATTCACCCCTCCACTTT
v_call: TRBV25-1; j_call: TRBJ2-1; clone_size: -; d_call: TRBD1; cdr3_aa: CASSELEQGARYEQFF; cdr3_nt: TGTGCCAGCAGTGAATTGGAACAGGGGGCGCGGTATGAGCAGTTCTTC
v_call: TRBV7-3; j_call: TRBJ2-7; clone_size: -; d_call: -; cdr3_aa: CASSFNAANEQYF; cdr3_nt: TGTGCCAGCAGCTTTAACGCAGCGAACGAGCAGTACTTC
v_call: TRBV9; j_call: TRBJ1-5; clone_size: -; d_call: -; cdr3_aa: CASSVDGQGTNQPQHF; cdr3_nt: TGTGCCAGCAGCGTAGACGGGCAGGGGACCAATCAGCCCCAGCATTTT
v_call: TRBV15; j_call: TRBJ1-5; clone_size: -; d_call: -; cdr3_aa: CATSRVGQPQHF; cdr3_nt: TGTGCCACCAGCAGAGTCGGTCAGCCCCAGCATTTT
v_call: TRBV29-1; j_call: TRBJ1-2; clone_size: -; d_call: -; cdr3_aa: CSVDVGPNYGYTF; cdr3_nt: TGCAGCGTTGATGTAGGGCCTAACTATGGCTACACCTTC
v_call: TRBV11-2; j_call: TRBJ1-6; clone_size: -; d_call: TRBD1; cdr3_aa: CASSSGQTFYNSPLHF; cdr3_nt: TGTGCCAGCAGCTCGGGACAGACTTTTTATAATTCACCCCTCCACTTT
v_call: TRBV19; j_call: TRBJ1-1; clone_size: once; d_call: -; cdr3_aa: CASSIQGTGTEAFF; cdr3_nt: TGTGCCAGTAGTATCCAGGGAACGGGCACTGAAGCTTTCTTT
v_call: TRBV27; j_call: TRBJ1-1; clone_size: -; d_call: -; cdr3_aa: CASNFRGGGSEAFF; cdr3_nt: TGTGCCAGCAATTTCAGGGGAGGAGGGTCTGAAGCTTTCTTT
v_call: TRBV4-3; j_call: TRBJ1-2; clone_size: -; d_call: TRBD1; cdr3_aa: CASSQDRTGVHTF; cdr3_nt: TGCGCCAGCAGCCAAGATAGGACAGGGGTTCACACCTTC
v_call: TRBV19; j_call: TRBJ1-5; clone_size: -; d_call: -; cdr3_aa: CASSMDPGRNQPQHF; cdr3_nt: TGTGCCAGTAGTATGGACCCCGGACGCAATCAGCCCCAGCATTTT
v_call: TRBV7-2; j_call: TRBJ2-1; clone_size: -; d_call: -; cdr3_aa: CASSLVRRGRYNEQFF; cdr3_nt: TGTGCCAGCAGCTTAGTGAGACGGGGCCGTTACAATGAGCAGTTCTTC